The 28 T cell receptor beta chains reported below all come from one sample, sequenced in a study of blood T cell repertoires in COVID-19. Repertoires were generated with immunoSEQ multiplex PCR, while TCRdb's copy carries only in-frame clones and drops some. The top ten hold more than 4% of the sample, which has tens of thousands of clones, about 80% seen once. Material for sequencing was peripheral blood. Receptors were obtained from a woman between 65 and 79 years old with acute or convalescent COVID-19.

The chain uses TRBV7-2 and TRBJ1-2; the D gene is possibly TRBD1 (5 bases). CDR3 length: 15 residues. CDR1 and CDR2 (germline): SGHTA, FQGNSA. V lost 1 base and J 5 bases, leaving 14 bases between the germline ends. DNA for the CDR3: TGTGCCAGCAGCTTAGGTCAGGGATCAATTTATGGCTACACCTTC. It specifies CASSLGQGSIYGYTF.

Written as DNA, the CDR3 is TGTGCCAGCAGCCAAGCCCCGCGGGGGGGCGGAGAGACCCAGTACTTC. Its protein is CASSQAPRGGGETQYF. V gene TRBV3-1 (or the pseudogene TRBV3-2) combines with J gene TRBJ2-5; 9 nucleotides agree with TRBD2. Germline CDR1 reads LGHDT; CDR2 reads YNNKEL (reference sequence). This CDR3 comprises 16 residues. V trimming: 1 base; J trimming: 4 bases; junction bases outside the gene matches: 7.

This sequence joins TRBV7-9 and TRBJ2-3; 9 nucleotides agree with TRBD1. CDR1 is SEHNR and CDR2 is FQNEAQ in the germline V gene (reference sequence). CDR3 length equals 17 residues. With V trimmed by 2 bases and J by 1 base, 7 bases remained unmatched. DNA of the CDR3: TGTGCCAGCAGCTTACCCCGGACAGGGGCAGGCACAGATACGCAGTATTTT. It yields the protein CASSLPRTGAGTDTQYF.

The genes are TRBV18 and TRBJ2-6; the D call may be TRBD1 or TRBD2 (5 bases each). Trimming pared 5 bases from V and 0 bases from J, leaving 11 bases between. This CDR3 spans 16 amino acids. Germline lookup yields CDR1 KGHSH and CDR2 LQKENI. CDR3 DNA: TGTGCCAGCTCATCACGGGGCTCCTCTGGGGCCAACGTCCTGACTTTC. Protein: CASSSRGSSGANVLTF.

In its sample, this clone was seen a few times. The V call is TRBV5-8, the J call TRBJ2-2; D is perhaps TRBD2 (5 bases). The ends were cut back, 3 bases at V and 6 bases at J, with 12 bases in the middle. The CDR3 has 14 amino acids. Germline V gene data show CDR1 as SGHTS and CDR2 as YDEGEE. CDR3: CASSSHRTAGELFF. The DNA for the CDR3 is TGTGCCAGCAGCTCACATCGGACTGCCGGGGAGCTGTTTTTT.

The chain employs TRBV4-3 and TRBJ2-3; weak D call: TRBD2 (6 bases). This CDR3 comprises 14 residues. V was shortened by 0 bases and J by 5 bases, with 9 bases between the two germline ends. Per germline, CDR1 LGHNA and CDR2 YSLEER. CDR3 loop: CASSQEAGIDTQYF. The CDR3 nucleotides read TGCGCCAGCAGCCAAGAGGCGGGGATAGATACGCAGTATTTT.

The chain links TRBV9 to TRBJ2-3; 11 bases fit TRBD2. This CDR3 spans 15 amino acids. With 1 base clipped from V and 6 bases from J, the junction kept 4 bases outside the gene matches. Germline CDR1 SGDLS, CDR2 YYNGEE. The CDR3 spells CASSVLAGGADTQYF. As DNA, the CDR3 is TGTGCCAGCAGCGTACTAGCGGGGGGAGCGGATACGCAGTATTTT.

The chain recombines TRBV6-5 with TRBJ2-7; 8 nucleotides line up with TRBD1. The CDR3 is made up of 14 amino acids. V was pared by 8 bases and J by 6 bases, with 12 bases of the junction left unmatched. The germline V gene encodes CDR1 MNHEY and CDR2 SVGAGI. The CDR3 protein is CASGPSRGRSEQYF. The CDR3 DNA is TGTGCCAGCGGACCAAGCAGGGGGCGCAGCGAGCAGTACTTC.

The gene calls are TRBV28 and TRBJ1-2, with 8 bases identical to TRBD1. After removal of 6 bases from V and 4 bases from J, the junction contained 19 bases not matched to a gene. The length of the CDR3 is 18 residues. Germline CDR1 and CDR2: MDHEN and SYDVKM. The CDR3 here is CASSLARQGPGKRYGYTF. For the CDR3, the DNA is TGTGCCAGCAGCTTAGCCAGACAGGGGCCCGGTAAACGCTATGGCTACACCTTC.

This clone was counted only a few times. The gene calls are TRBV6-5 and TRBJ2-5, with 7 bases that match TRBD2. CDR1 and CDR2 from the germline V gene are MNHEY and SVGAGI. The CDR3 contains 15 residues. With V trimmed by 2 bases and J by 2 bases, 5 bases remained unmatched. The CDR3 sequence: CASSYGLDPQETQYF. The CDR3 DNA reads as TGTGCCAGCAGTTACGGACTAGATCCTCAAGAGACCCAGTACTTC.

This clone appeared a few times. The chain couples TRBV7-9 to TRBJ2-2; TRBD1 might be the D (6 bases). Trimming took off 5 bases at V and 3 bases at J, with 13 bases between the two ends. Germline assignment: CDR1 SEHNR and CDR2 FQNEAQ (reference sequence). This CDR3 has 15 amino acids. Written as DNA, the CDR3 is TGTGCCAGCAGCCGTAACAGGGTTGACACCGGGGAGCTGTTTTTT. It is translated as CASSRNRVDTGELFF.

This chain links TRBV11-2 with TRBJ1-2; 9 bases are shared with TRBD1. After removal of 5 bases from V and 3 bases from J, the junction contained 4 bases not matched to a gene. This CDR3 comprises 14 residues. CDR1 SGHAT and CDR2 FQNNGV come from the germline V gene. In DNA, the CDR3 is TGTGCCAGCAGCAAGGGGGACAGGGACTATGGCTACACCTTC. As protein: CASSKGDRDYGYTF.

The rearrangement joins TRBV6-2 or TRBV6-3 to TRBJ1-3; D perhaps matches TRBD1 (6 bases). The CDR3 contains 14 residues. Trimming removed 5 bases from V and 2 bases from J, with 10 bases in between. Germline assignment: CDR1 MNHEY and CDR2 SVGEGT. CDR3 amino acids: CASSIRTAGNTIYF. In DNA form, the CDR3 reads TGTGCCAGCAGTATACGGACAGCTGGAAACACCATATATTTT.

The chain combines TRBV19 with TRBJ1-4; D gene unclear. V was pared by 3 bases and J by 0 bases, with 14 bases between. The CDR3 length is 17 residues. CDR1 is LNHDA and CDR2 is SQIVND in the germline V gene (reference sequence). CDR3 bases: TGTGCCAGTAGTATGATTGAGGGATATACAACTAATGAAAAACTGTTTTTT. This gives the protein CASSMIEGYTTNEKLFF.

The chain uses TRBV9 and TRBJ2-3; 8 positions agree with TRBD1. Germline lookup yields CDR1 SGDLS and CDR2 YYNGEE. The CDR3 spans 15 residues. Germline trimming cut 0 bases from V and 5 bases from J; bases unmatched to any gene: 5. CDR3 region: CASSVGGQGIDTQYF. The CDR3 bases are TGTGCCAGCAGCGTAGGAGGACAGGGAATAGATACGCAGTATTTT. Based on the CDR3 plus reference TRBV9 and TRBJ2-3, the full variable domain is DSGVTQTPKHLITATGQRVTLRCSPRSGDLSVYWYQQSLDQGLQFLIQYYNGEERAKGNILERFSAQQFPDLHSELNLSSLELGDSALYFCASSVGGQGIDTQYFGPGTRLTVL.

The chain employs TRBV11-3 and TRBJ2-5, with D perhaps matching TRBD2 (5 bases). Germline loops: CDR1 SGHNT, CDR2 YENEEA. The CDR3 contains 13 residues. Trimming left V 1 base short and J 5 bases short, with 8 bases between. The CDR3 DNA reads as TGTGCCAGCAGCTTAGCGGGGTTGGAGACCCAGTACTTC. Translated: CASSLAGLETQYF.

Only one count was recorded for this clone. This rearrangement joins TRBV5-8 to TRBJ1-1, with 7 nucleotides matching TRBD1. Germline CDR1 is SGHTS and CDR2 is YDEGEE. The V gene end was trimmed by 0 bases and the J gene end by 8 bases; junction bases not matched to a gene: 1. This CDR3 spans 12 amino acids. This CDR3 reads CASSLGQGEAFF. The DNA for the CDR3 is TGTGCCAGCAGCTTGGGACAGGGCGAAGCTTTCTTT.

The rearrangement joins TRBV5-1 to TRBJ1-4; TRBD1 matches at 7 bases. Germline V gene lookup returns CDR1 SGHRS and CDR2 YFSETQ. Germline trimming cut 4 bases from V and 7 bases from J; bases unmatched to any gene: 10. The CDR3 contains 15 residues. The CDR3 region is CASSPSGGGSEKLFF. Written as DNA, the CDR3 is TGCGCCAGCAGCCCCTCTGGAGGGGGCAGTGAAAAACTGTTTTTT.

This clone has just one count. This chain connects TRBV19 to TRBJ2-3, with D possibly TRBD2 on 6 matching bases. CDR1 is LNHDA, CDR2 SQIVND, per germline (reference sequence). V was clipped by 11 bases and J by 4 bases, with 19 bases between them. The length of the CDR3 is 14 residues. CDR3 DNA sequence: TGTGCCGTAAAAGGAGGGTCAGCAGCAGATACGCAGTATTTT. This translates into CAVKGGSAADTQYF.

The chain joins TRBV6-5 to TRBJ1-2; 8 bases map to TRBD1. This CDR3 comprises 14 residues. CDR1 and CDR2 from the germline V gene are MNHEY and SVGAGI. V gave up 6 bases and J gave up 4 bases; unmatched junction bases: 7. The CDR3 spells CASRDGQGVYGYTF. The CDR3 DNA is TGTGCCAGCAGAGATGGACAGGGCGTCTATGGCTACACCTTC.

The chain joins TRBV7-2 to TRBJ1-2; TRBD1 is a possible D gene (5 bases). Germline V gene data show CDR1 as SGHTA and CDR2 as FQGNSA. Trimming took 1 base from V and 5 from J, leaving 11 bases between them. The CDR3 length is 14 residues. CDR3 sequence reads: CASSLVGQKYGYTF. CDR3 bases: TGTGCCAGCAGCTTAGTGGGGCAAAAATATGGCTACACCTTC.

The chain combines TRBV24-1 with TRBJ2-1, with 8 bases that match TRBD2. The CDR3 extends over 14 amino acids. Germline assignment: CDR1 KGHDR and CDR2 SFDVKD. Trimming at V came to 9 bases and at J to 4 bases, leaving 7 bases not matched to a gene. The CDR3 region is CATAGTRGYNEQFF. CDR3 in DNA: TGTGCCACCGCCGGGACTAGAGGGTACAATGAGCAGTTCTTC.

This clone occurred a few times. The chain employs TRBV9 and TRBJ2-7; the match to TRBD1 covers 8 bases. The germline CDR1 and CDR2 sequences are SGDLS and YYNGEE. V gave up 4 bases and J gave up 7 bases; unmatched junction bases: 16. The CDR3 consists of 16 residues. CDR3 nucleotides: TGTGCCAGCAGCCCCGCCCAGGGCAGGGGGCCGCGGGAGCAGTACTTC. This sequence encodes CASSPAQGRGPREQYF. Based on the CDR3 plus reference TRBV9 and TRBJ2-7, the full variable domain is DSGVTQTPKHLITATGQRVTLRCSPRSGDLSVYWYQQSLDQGLQFLIQYYNGEERAKGNILERFSAQQFPDLHSELNLSSLELGDSALYFCASSPAQGRGPREQYFGPGTRLTVT.

This clone has a handful of counts. The chain uses TRBV27 and TRBJ1-6; 8 bases match TRBD1. The CDR3 extends over 13 amino acids. The germline V gene encodes CDR1 MNHEY and CDR2 SMNVEV (reference sequence). With 7 bases clipped from V and 10 bases from J, the junction kept 6 bases outside the gene matches. CDR3 loop: CASTPTGVSPLHF. The CDR3 region has the DNA TGTGCCAGCACTCCGACAGGGGTATCACCCCTCCACTTT.

There are a few counts of this clone. V usage is TRBV14 and J usage is TRBJ1-2; D uncertain. The germline V gene has CDR1 SGHDN and CDR2 FVKESK. The V end was cut by 0 bases, the J end by 8 bases, with 13 bases between. The CDR3 runs to 14 residues. This CDR3 reads CASSQDPPSGGYTF. In nucleotides, the CDR3 is TGTGCCAGCAGCCAAGATCCCCCAAGCGGGGGCTACACCTTC.

This sequence joins TRBV6-5 and TRBJ1-1; a possible D gene is TRBD1 (5 bases). Trimming shortened V by 7 bases and J by 2 bases, and 11 bases separated the two germline ends. Germline V gene lookup returns CDR1 MNHEY and CDR2 SVGAGI. This CDR3 has 13 residues. The CDR3 here is CASTGAANTEAFF. The DNA of the CDR3 is TGTGCCAGCACTGGGGCAGCTAACACTGAAGCTTTCTTT.

This clone was detected a few times. The chain recombines TRBV6-2 or TRBV6-3 with TRBJ1-2; D ambiguous. CDR3 size: 16 residues. CDR1 is MNHEY and CDR2 is SVGEGT in the germline V gene. The V end lost 0 bases, the J end lost 4 bases, and 15 bases lay between the germline ends. The CDR3 spells CASSYSHPTDSYGYTF. The CDR3 bases are TGTGCCAGCAGTTACTCCCACCCGACGGACTCCTATGGCTACACCTTC.

The sample holds a few counts of this clone. The J gene is TRBJ1-2, the V gene TRBV6-5; TRBD1 matches at 8 bases. The length of the CDR3 is 13 residues. Per germline, CDR1 MNHEY and CDR2 SVGAGI. J gave up 7 bases and V 5 bases, and 6 bases lay outside the gene matches. CDR3 coding DNA: TGTGCCAGCAGTCCCCCAGGGGGCACTGGCTACACCTTC. Translated: CASSPPGGTGYTF.